The entry below describes one T cell receptor (beta chain). No antigen is known for it. Per-nucleotide qualities are absent, and no much larger clonotype sits a single base away. Between the V and J ends, shortened by 0 bases and 0 bases respectively, the junction contains 12 bases. From the cysteine through the phenylalanine, the CDR3 covers 17 amino acids. Only the CDR3 part of the read is kept: 51 bases, read in frame from the first base. From the germline V gene, CDR1 is SNHLY and CDR2 is FYNNEI. The CDR3 regions of human TCRbeta chains were subjected to immunosequencing. As for the authors' bioinformatics: TCRs in the repertoires were compared against a reference library of SARS-CoV-2-specific TCRs that had been generated with the MIRA antigen-specificity platform. Breadth was defined as the fraction of unique TCRs that were SARS-CoV-2-associated, and depth was defined as the fraction of total T cells that were SARS-CoV-2-associated. Using the MIRA data, each spike-specific TCR was assigned both to the spike region to which the TCR was reactive and to a CD4 or CD8 class. Log10-transformed breadth and depth values were compared by one-way ANOVA with Sidak's multiple comparisons tests. The table comes from immuneACCESS by way of TCRdb, which keeps in-frame sequences with V and J called. Part of the clones is missing from these tables; in studies checked, under half for an unresolved V gene and the rest for unknown reasons. That table supplies the V and J calls and clone size; D and trimming were determined from the DNA. Present in this sample are some 140,000 clones, 85% to 90% of which were seen just once. The leading ten clones occupy under 2.5% of the sample.

Taken with the paper, the label for time point translates to: baseline before first vaccination. Vaccinee samples were obtained from the UK trials COV001 and COV002, which included a single-blind randomized controlled phase 2/3 trial of AZD1222 (ChAdOx1 nCoV-19) in healthy adults. Trial participant PBMC samples were collected at day 0 and day 28 after the second dose for TCRbeta chain sequencing. This sample is drawn from a study of T cell responses to AZD1222 COVID-19 vaccine listed by TCRdb under 2021. Describing the broader study: AZD1222 recipients whose second dose came at about 4 weeks and those whose second dose came at about 12 weeks were combined into one group, since spike-specific TCR depth and breadth did not differ between the two schedules. Trial participants were enrolled into age subgroups of 18-55, 56-69 and 70-plus years, which contained approximately 150, 30 and 60 TCR-sequenced participants, respectively. A total of under 250 trial participants underwent TCR sequencing, of whom nearly 210 had received two doses of AZD1222 and some 25 had received two doses of the MenACWY control vaccine.

What the research found in general, with its limitations: Spike-specific TCR breadth and depth rose significantly after two AZD1222 doses compared with day 0 and with MenACWY recipients. Only a handful of AZD1222 recipients were SARS-CoV-2 seropositive at baseline, limiting conclusions about previously exposed vaccinees. Participants were mostly white British and included more females than males, and it was suggested by the authors that clonal diversity may have been underestimated. The 56-69-year group was small, and its depth increase did not reach significance, likely because of low power. Epitopes outside the regions mutated in the B.1.351 and B.1.1.7 variants were reportedly recognized by nearly half of the unique spike-specific TCRs. Vaccine-associated CD4 TCRs spanned the whole spike protein, with dominant responses in regions 160-218 and 743-854. No day 14 peak-response samples were available, so repertoires were characterized only after the peak T cell response.

The rearranged chain carries TRBV2 and TRBJ2-1, with TRBD2 perhaps the D gene, on 5 matching bases. The sequenced sample was peripheral blood, obtained on day 0 of AZD1222 vaccination. The source of this sequence is an adult in good health. The CDR3 region: CASSEAPAGSSYNEQFF. The bases are TGTGCCAGCAGTGAAGCGCCGGCGGGTAGCTCCTACAATGAGCAGTTCTTC.